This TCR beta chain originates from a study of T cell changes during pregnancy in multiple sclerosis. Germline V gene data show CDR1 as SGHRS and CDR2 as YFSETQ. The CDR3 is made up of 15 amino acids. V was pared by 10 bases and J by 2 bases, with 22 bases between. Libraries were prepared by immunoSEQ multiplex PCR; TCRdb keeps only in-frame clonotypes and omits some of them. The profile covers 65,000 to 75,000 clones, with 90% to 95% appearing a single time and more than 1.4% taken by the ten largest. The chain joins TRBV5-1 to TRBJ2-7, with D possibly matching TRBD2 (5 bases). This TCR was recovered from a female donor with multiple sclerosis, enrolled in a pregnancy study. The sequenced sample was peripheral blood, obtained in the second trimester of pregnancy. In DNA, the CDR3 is TGCGCCTCACGGCGGGTCCTAGGTAGCACCTACGAGCAGTACTTC. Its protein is CASRRVLGSTYEQYF.